This entry features one T cell receptor (beta chain) sequence. The CDR3 has 14 residues. V was clipped by 3 bases and J by 2 bases, with 10 bases between them. Germline CDR1 reads SGHTA; CDR2 reads FQGNSA. Per the original data handling: Estimates of nucleated cell counts were drawn from the amplification of reference gene primers. Sequenced by immunoSEQ multiplex PCR; TCRdb stores in-frame clones only, minus some. V and J calls and clone size are as listed in that table; D and trimming were resolved from the DNA. The sample shows under 200,000 clones, over 75% of them seen only once. The data were obtained in a study of blood T cell repertoires in COVID-19. Background on the study: The origin of the acute and convalescent COVID-19 samples was the United States, Italy and Spain. In each case, the material was cDNA or gDNA derived from T cells, B-cell-depleted T cells, or PBMCs.

Sequencing was performed on peripheral blood. The origin of this receptor is a man between 70 and 80 years old with acute or convalescent COVID-19. V and J are TRBV7-2 and TRBJ1-2; no firm D call. CDR3 coding DNA: TGTGCCAGCAGCTTGTGGGCAGGAAACTATGGCTACACCTTC. Its protein product is CASSLWAGNYGYTF.